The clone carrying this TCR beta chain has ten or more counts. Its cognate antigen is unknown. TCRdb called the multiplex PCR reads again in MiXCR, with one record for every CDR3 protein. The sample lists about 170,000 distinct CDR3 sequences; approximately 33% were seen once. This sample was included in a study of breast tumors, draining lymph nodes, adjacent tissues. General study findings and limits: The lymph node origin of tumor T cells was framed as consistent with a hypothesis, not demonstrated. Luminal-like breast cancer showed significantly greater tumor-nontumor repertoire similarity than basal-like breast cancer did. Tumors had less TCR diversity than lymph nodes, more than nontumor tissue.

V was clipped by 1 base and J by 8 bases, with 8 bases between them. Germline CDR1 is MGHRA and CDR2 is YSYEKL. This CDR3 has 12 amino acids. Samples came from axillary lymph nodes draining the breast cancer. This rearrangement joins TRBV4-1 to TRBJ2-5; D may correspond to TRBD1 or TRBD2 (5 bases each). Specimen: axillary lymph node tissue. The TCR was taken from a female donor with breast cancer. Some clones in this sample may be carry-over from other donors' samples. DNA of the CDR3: TGCGCCAGCAGCCAAGCCGGGGCTACCCAGTACTTC. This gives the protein CASSQAGATQYF.